The following is a TCR beta chain sequence with its context. Germline lookup yields CDR1 ENHRY and CDR2 SYGVKD. This CDR3 spans 16 amino acids. V lost 6 bases and J lost 5; bases outside the gene matches: 13. Naivety among CD8 cells was defined by CD45RO negativity and positive CCR7 selection, thereby excluding terminally differentiated effector memory CD45RA+ cells. Donation came from healthy HIV-negative adults that had no recent acute infections or vaccinations. Sorted-subset replicate PCR reactions were performed with about 200 ng DNA, corresponding to roughly 30,000 T cell genomes. TCRdb keeps only in-frame clones here, not all; method: immunoSEQ multiplex PCR. The data hold approximately 600,000 clones, with approximately 95% observed a single time. This specimen belongs to a study of shared clonotypes between healthy human individuals. Study-wide background: In total, the donors were a couple of women and a few men aged 18 to 49.

The receptor was isolated from a woman aged 30 to 39 in good health. The specimen was naive CD8+ T cells sorted from blood. This chain connects TRBV10-3 to TRBJ2-7, with 10 bases lining up with TRBD2. The CDR3 loop is CAISAGASGGSHEQYF. Here the CDR3 DNA reads TGTGCCATCAGCGCCGGGGCTAGCGGGGGTTCTCACGAGCAGTACTTC.